The 26 T cell receptor beta chains given below trace back to one sample, sequenced in a study of early T cells in non-severe SARS-CoV-2 infection. TCRdb processed the 5' RACE reads anew with MiXCR; each CDR3 protein has one entry. The table lists roughly 81,000 distinct CDR3 sequences, about 12% of them singletons. Sequenced sample: whole blood. These receptors were taken from an adult who was a healthcare worker with PCR-confirmed SARS-CoV-2 infection or an uninfected control (not recorded which).

This clonotype was seen many times. The V and J genes are TRBV12-3 or TRBV12-4 and TRBJ2-2; 11 bases align to TRBD2. With V trimmed by 2 bases and J by 0 bases, 11 bases remained unmatched. CDR3 length: 20 residues. The CDR3, as DNA: TGTGCCAGCAGTTTACGACTAGCGGGGCATCGCCCAACGAACACCGGGGAGCTGTTTTTT. This sequence encodes CASSLRLAGHRPTNTGELFF.

This clonotype was counted ten times or more. The chain joins TRBV7-3 to TRBJ2-3; D gene uncertain. V lost 3 bases and J 1 base, leaving 5 bases between the germline ends. CDR3 length: 13 residues. The germline gives CDR1 SGHTA, CDR2 FQGTGA. DNA of the CDR3: TGTGCCAGCAGCTTGGCGCGCACAGATACGCAGTATTTT. Translation gives CASSLARTDTQYF.

This clonotype was picked up a small number of times. The V and J genes are TRBV5-4 and TRBJ1-1, with D perhaps matching TRBD1 (6 bases). CDR3 length: 16 amino acids. The V gene's germline CDR1 is SGHNT and CDR2 YYREEE (reference sequence). Trimming removed 4 bases at V and 2 bases at J, with 18 bases between. CDR3: CASSRAWEGGNTEAFF. In DNA, the CDR3 is TGTGCCAGCAGCCGAGCTTGGGAGGGGGGTAACACTGAAGCTTTCTTT.

There are many counts of this clonotype. The chain has TRBV2 and TRBJ1-1; the match to TRBD1 covers 7 bases. J was trimmed by 5 bases and V by 2 bases; bases with no gene match: 8. The CDR3 totals 15 residues. Germline V gene data show CDR1 as SNHLY and CDR2 as FYNNEI. CDR3 nucleotide sequence: TGTGCCAGCAGTGAAATGGTCAGGGGGAGTACTGAAGCTTTCTTT. Protein product: CASSEMVRGSTEAFF.

There are many counts of this clonotype. This chain connects TRBV5-1 to TRBJ2-1; a possible D gene is TRBD2 (6 bases). The CDR3 loop spans 16 amino acids. From germline, CDR1 is SGHRS and CDR2 YFSETQ. The V gene lost 4 bases and the J gene lost 1 base, with 15 bases spanning the gap. CDR3 nucleotide sequence: TGCGCCAGCAGCCGGCTAGGCGGGATGTCCTACAATGAGCAGTTCTTC. This gives the protein CASSRLGGMSYNEQFF.

This rearrangement joins TRBV5-6 to TRBJ1-1; 10 bases are shared with TRBD1. Per germline, CDR1 SGHDT and CDR2 YYEEEE. J lost 1 base, V lost 0 bases, and 3 bases had no gene match. The CDR3 spans 16 residues. The CDR3 bases are TGTGCCAGCAGCTTGGTGGACAGGGGGACGAACACTGAAGCTTTCTTT. It specifies CASSLVDRGTNTEAFF.

In this sample, this clonotype turned up many times. The chain employs TRBV12-3 or TRBV12-4 and TRBJ2-2, with D possibly TRBD1 on 6 matching bases. V was shortened by 2 bases and J by 6 bases, with 10 bases between the two germline ends. The CDR3 runs to 14 residues. The CDR3 nucleotides are TGTGCCAGCAGTTTATGGGGGCAAGCCGGGGAGCTGTTTTTT. Amino acid sequence: CASSLWGQAGELFF.

V gene TRBV7-3 combines with J gene TRBJ2-1, with 7 bases matching TRBD1. With V trimmed by 5 bases and J by 5 bases, 6 bases remained unmatched. The germline CDR1 and CDR2 sequences are SGHTA and FQGTGA. The CDR3 is made up of 14 amino acids. The CDR3 spells CASSRGPIHNEQFF. CDR3 in DNA: TGTGCCAGCAGCAGGGGGCCGATTCACAATGAGCAGTTCTTC.

The chain links TRBV18 to TRBJ2-3, with a tentative D call TRBD2 (6 bases). The V gene lost 3 bases and the J gene lost 4 bases, with 14 bases spanning the gap. Germline CDR1 reads KGHSH; CDR2 reads LQKENI. The CDR3 extends over 15 amino acids. The CDR3 nucleotides read TGTGCCAGCTCACCTAGCTGGGGAGGTTCAGATACGCAGTATTTT. It encodes CASSPSWGGSDTQYF. Supplemented by reference TRBV18 and TRBJ2-3, the full variable domain reads NAGVMQNPRHLVRRRGQEARLRCSPMKGHSHVYWYRQLPEEGLKFMVYLQKENIIDESGMPKERFSAEFPKEGPSILRIQQVVRGDSAAYFCASSPSWGGSDTQYFGPGTRLTVL.

This clonotype appeared a few times. The chain is built from TRBV19 and TRBJ2-7; the match to TRBD2 covers 7 bases. Trimming cost V 4 bases and J 2 bases; bases outside gene matches: 8. CDR3 length: 15 residues. Germline V gene sequence: CDR1 LNHDA, CDR2 SQIVND (reference sequence). The CDR3 spells CASSSLGREPYEQYF. The CDR3 nucleotides are TGTGCCAGTAGTAGCTTAGGGCGGGAGCCCTACGAGCAGTACTTC.

Many counts were recorded for this clonotype. The chain couples TRBV5-1 to TRBJ2-1; maybe TRBD2 (5 bases). The CDR3 length is 15 residues. With 1 base removed from V and 7 bases from J, the gap between germline ends came to 15 bases. In germline, CDR1 is SGHRS, CDR2 YFSETQ. CDR3 nucleotides: TGCGCCAGCAGCTTGAACTTGGCGGGTTTTAATGAGCAGTTCTTC. Its protein product is CASSLNLAGFNEQFF.

The chain combines TRBV9 with TRBJ2-3; 9 positions agree with TRBD1. Germline loops: CDR1 SGDLS, CDR2 YYNGEE. J was trimmed by 2 bases and V by 4 bases; bases with no gene match: 8. The CDR3 loop spans 16 amino acids. The CDR3 spells CASSPGDRVNTDTQYF. In DNA, the CDR3 is TGTGCCAGCAGCCCTGGGGACAGGGTAAACACAGATACGCAGTATTTT.

The chain carries TRBV29-1 and TRBJ1-1, with no clear D. Germline CDR1 reads SQVTM; CDR2 reads ANQGSEA. The length of the CDR3 is 13 residues. V was pared by 3 bases and J by 1 base, with 9 bases between. The CDR3: CSVDPMGNTEAFF. The CDR3 DNA sequence: TGCAGCGTTGACCCTATGGGGAACACTGAAGCTTTCTTT. The full variable domain, its missing parts supplied by reference TRBV29-1 and TRBJ1-1, is SAVISQKPSRDICQRGTSLTIQCQVDSQVTMMFWYRQQPGQSLTLIATANQGSEATYESGFVIDKFPISRPNLTFSTLTVSNMSPEDSSIYLCSVDPMGNTEAFFGQGTRLTVV.

This clonotype was seen many times. V usage is TRBV20-1 and J usage is TRBJ1-3; D is uncertain. Germline assignment: CDR1 DFQATT and CDR2 SNEGSKA (reference sequence). The V gene lost 0 bases and the J gene lost 3 bases, with 9 bases spanning the gap. This CDR3 has 14 residues. CDR3 sequence (DNA): TGCAGTGCTAGAGAGGCAGCTAATGGAAACACCATATATTTT. It specifies CSAREAANGNTIYF.

The chain is built from TRBV27 and TRBJ1-5; D uncertain. The V end lost 0 bases, the J end lost 0 bases, and 6 bases lay between the germline ends. CDR3 size: 15 residues. Germline assignment: CDR1 MNHEY and CDR2 SMNVEV (reference sequence). CDR3 sequence (DNA): TGTGCCAGCAGTTTATCCACATATAGCAATCAGCCCCAGCATTTT. Translation gives CASSLSTYSNQPQHF.

This clonotype has ten or more counts. The gene calls are TRBV10-3 and TRBJ2-4; the match to TRBD1 covers 10 bases. CDR1 and CDR2 from the germline V gene are ENHRY and SYGVKD. V dropped 3 bases and J dropped 2; count of bases not matched to a gene: 4. This CDR3 spans 16 amino acids. In DNA form, the CDR3 reads TGTGCCATCAGTGAAGGACAGGGGGTGACCAAAAACATTCAGTACTTC. It is translated as CAISEGQGVTKNIQYF.

V and J are TRBV5-1 and TRBJ2-7; 10 nucleotides align to TRBD2. This CDR3 spans 15 amino acids. V was pared by 2 bases and J by 2 bases, with 4 bases of the junction left unmatched. From germline, CDR1 is SGHRS and CDR2 YFSETQ. The CDR3 sequence: CASSFTSGVTYEQYF. DNA for the CDR3: TGCGCCAGCAGCTTCACTAGCGGGGTGACCTACGAGCAGTACTTC.

This clonotype was picked up many times. The genes are TRBV20-1 and TRBJ2-3; 11 nucleotides line up with TRBD2. The germline gives CDR1 DFQATT, CDR2 SNEGSKA (reference sequence). The CDR3 has 12 residues. The CDR3 reads CSALAGADTQYF. In DNA form, the CDR3 reads TGCAGCGCACTAGCGGGAGCAGATACGCAGTATTTT.

This clonotype was recorded a few times. V usage is TRBV6-6 and J usage is TRBJ2-1; TRBD1 might be the D (6 bases). The CDR3 has 17 residues. The germline V gene encodes CDR1 MNHNY and CDR2 SVGAGI (reference sequence). V dropped 8 bases and J dropped 0 bases, with 20 bases sitting between them. The CDR3 here is CASGGPTGGGSYNEQFF. The CDR3 nucleotides are TGTGCCAGCGGGGGCCCTACTGGAGGAGGCTCCTACAATGAGCAGTTCTTC.

The table lists this clonotype with many counts. The chain has TRBV28 and TRBJ2-7; D gene uncertain. The V end was cut by 6 bases, the J end by 1 base, with 7 bases between. Looked up from germline, CDR1 is MDHEN and CDR2 is SYDVKM. This CDR3 is 12 amino acids long. CDR3 protein: CASRQGSYEQYF. Written as DNA, the CDR3 is TGTGCCAGCAGACAAGGGTCCTACGAGCAGTACTTC.

This clonotype was counted ten times or more. The V call is TRBV20-1, the J call TRBJ2-5, with D unresolved. Germline V gene lookup returns CDR1 DFQATT and CDR2 SNEGSKA (reference sequence). V lost 8 bases to trimming and J lost 5 bases, with 9 bases between them. The CDR3 extends over 10 amino acids. In DNA, the CDR3 is TGCAGTCCTCGAGAGGAGACCCAGTACTTC. It yields the protein CSPREETQYF.

This clonotype has a count of ten or more. The CDR3 sequence is CASIQGPANYGYTF. The CDR3 DNA sequence: TGTGCCAGTATACAGGGGCCGGCTAACTATGGCTACACCTTC. V and J are TRBV5-5 and TRBJ1-2; 7 bases are a match to TRBD1. This CDR3 spans 14 amino acids. The germline gives CDR1 SGHKS, CDR2 YYEKEE (reference sequence). V dropped 8 bases and J dropped 0; count of bases not matched to a gene: 7.

The chain combines TRBV6-5 with TRBJ2-7; D call uncertain. Germline V gene data show CDR1 as MNHEY and CDR2 as SVGAGI. Trimming stripped 0 bases from V and 0 bases from J, with 9 bases between. The CDR3 covers 15 residues. This chain's CDR3 is CASSYSEASSYEQYF. DNA of the CDR3: TGTGCCAGCAGTTACTCGGAAGCGAGCTCCTACGAGCAGTACTTC.

Ten or more counts support this clonotype. The rearrangement links TRBV18 to TRBJ1-2, with 7 positions matching TRBD1. Germline-derived CDR1 and CDR2 are KGHSH and LQKENI. This CDR3 spans 13 amino acids. After removal of 2 bases from V and 3 bases from J, the junction contained 0 bases not matched to a gene. CDR3 residues: CASSPDRDYGYTF. The CDR3 DNA reads as TGTGCCAGCTCACCAGACAGGGACTATGGCTACACCTTC.

The CDR3 region has the DNA TGTGCCAGCAGCGACAGGCACTATGGCTACACCTTC. Protein sequence: CASSDRHYGYTF. V and J are TRBV11-3 and TRBJ1-2, with D perhaps matching TRBD1 (6 bases). The CDR3 is made up of 12 amino acids. Per germline, CDR1 SGHNT and CDR2 YENEEA. The V end was cut by 5 bases, the J end by 3 bases, with 7 bases between.

This clonotype was seen at least ten times. The V call is TRBV20-1, the J call TRBJ2-7, with 9 bases lining up with TRBD1. V was clipped by 4 bases and J by 0 bases; unmatched bases: 13. The CDR3 is made up of 17 amino acids. Germline V gene sequence: CDR1 DFQATT, CDR2 SNEGSKA (reference sequence). The CDR3 DNA reads as TGCAGTGCTATCCCCGTTTGGGACAGGGTGAGCTCCTACGAGCAGTACTTC. It translates to CSAIPVWDRVSSYEQYF.